This T cell receptor beta chain emerged from a study of cytomegalovirus exposure and HLA in healthy donors. General study results and limits: A later examination showed that TCR association rates differed by HLA locus, with DRB1 most and HLA-C fewest. One cluster of highly shared sequence variants probably arose as a sequencing artifact. A later analysis by the authors found several of the most significant clusters apparently linked to common viral pathogens.

The CDR3 runs 15 residues. The germline CDR1 and CDR2 sequences are KGHSY and FQNENV. Germline trimming cut 0 bases from V and 7 bases from J; bases unmatched to any gene: 2. Amplification used 60 Vbeta primers and 13 Jbeta primers. The method was immunoSEQ multiplex PCR; TCRdb's version includes in-frame clones alone and lacks a portion of them. Its table records 93,000 or so clones. In regard to this clone: Its antigen is undetermined.

The specimen was PBMCs. The chain carries TRBV16 and TRBJ1-5; TRBD1 matches at 11 bases. This sequence originates from a man aged 35 to 55 in good health and CMV-seronegative. The CDR3 region is CASSQSGQGEQPQHF. As DNA, the CDR3 is TGTGCCAGCAGCCAATCGGGACAGGGGGAACAGCCCCAGCATTTT.